The present TCR beta chain was sequenced within a study of blood T cell repertoires in COVID-19 (dated by TCRdb to the early 2020s). Regarding the complete study: Collaborator samples came from the United States, Italy and Spain and covered acute and convalescent phases of COVID-19. The prospective study material was composed of cDNA or gDNA derived from T cells, B-cell-depleted T cells, or PBMCs. Subjects who had been exposed to COVID-19, were actively infected with it, or had recovered from it provided the deeply sampled blood TCRbeta repertoires that made up the dataset. The repertoires were released in a freely available public database intended as a resource for research on the immune response to SARS-CoV-2. Samples came from the ongoing ImmuneRACE study (first 160 participants) plus 1,254 subjects from 6 global collaborators. Sample metadata almost always included a de-identified subject ID, COVID-19 status, age in years and sex. Where available, HLA class I and class II types were obtained from metadata supplied by the sample provider rather than from assay-based typing. What the authors observed across the whole study: How much clinical and demographic metadata was included differed by source and by participant, and the metadata was provided uncurated.

A word on this clone: Its antigen is still unknown. No base qualities exist here, and no much larger clone lies one base off it.

Participants in the prospective study were enrolled through a virtual design, were aged roughly 18 to 95 years, and lived in roughly 24 United States geographic areas. To assign participants to cohorts, the prospective study relied on clinical history that participants themselves reported in a screening survey and a study questionnaire. In the prospective study, mobile phlebotomists collected whole blood, serum and a nasopharyngeal or oropharyngeal swab from each participant. Additional blood draws and questionnaires over an approximately two-month period could optionally be provided by prospective study participants. Blood samples from the prospective study were shipped frozen or at room temperature prior to DNA extraction. TCRbeta CDR3 regions were amplified from genomic DNA using the immunoSEQ Assay, a bias-controlled multiplex PCR. On the study's bioinformatics: Nucleated cell counts per sample were estimated from amplification of reference gene primers within the assay. To quantify the absolute abundance of each unique TCRbeta CDR3 rearrangement, sequence reads were collapsed and filtered. Productive Simpson clonality was computed per sample as the square root of Simpson's diversity index over productive rearrangements. Here the immuneACCESS table is served through TCRdb, limited to in-frame sequences with V and J called. Missing clones are a known gap in these copies; in checked studies unresolved V genes cover under half, and the rest lacks a known reason. V, J and clone size reflect that table, while D and trimming were determined from the DNA. This sample has around 300,000 clones in its table, and around 89% of those were observed once. The top ten clones comprise 1.7% of the sample.

The TCR comes from a woman younger than 30 with acute COVID-19. The source material was PBMCs or T cells enriched from blood (not recorded which).

The CDR3 region: CASRGTRMGYEQYF. In nucleotides, the sequence is TGTGCCAGCAGGGGGACTAGAATGGGGTACGAGCAGTACTTC. The V gene is TRBV2 and the J gene is TRBJ2-7; TRBD2 fits 8 bases in the junction. V trim: 6 bases; J trim: 4 bases; unmatched bases: 8. The CDR3, from cysteine to phenylalanine, totals 14 residues. Left in the record is the CDR3 DNA by itself, 42 bases read in frame from the first base. The germline V gene supplies CDR1 SNHLY and CDR2 FYNNEI.